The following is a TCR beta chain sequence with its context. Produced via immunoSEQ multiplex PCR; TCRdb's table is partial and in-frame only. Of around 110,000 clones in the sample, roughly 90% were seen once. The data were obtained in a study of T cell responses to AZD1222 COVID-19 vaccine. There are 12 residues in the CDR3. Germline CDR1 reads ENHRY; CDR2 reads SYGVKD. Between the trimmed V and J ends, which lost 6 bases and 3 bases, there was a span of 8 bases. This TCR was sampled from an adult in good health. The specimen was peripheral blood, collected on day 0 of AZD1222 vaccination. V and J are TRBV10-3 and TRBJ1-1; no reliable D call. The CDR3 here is CAIRQADTEAFF. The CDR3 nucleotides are TGTGCCATCAGGCAAGCCGACACTGAAGCTTTCTTT.